This passage covers 27 T cell receptor beta chains from one sample sequenced in a study of blood T cell repertoires in COVID-19. Clones were sequenced by immunoSEQ multiplex PCR, and TCRdb holds only the in-frame ones, with some missing. There are tens of thousands of clones in the sample; approximately 78% occur only once, and about 12% lies in the top ten. Sample: peripheral blood. All receptors come from a human donor in a cohort sampled during active COVID-19.

V is TRBV27 and J is TRBJ2-1; maybe TRBD1 (5 bases). The CDR3 is 14 residues long. Looked up from germline, CDR1 is MNHEY and CDR2 is SMNVEV (reference sequence). The V end lost 6 bases, the J end lost 2 bases, and 11 bases lay between the germline ends. CDR3 coding DNA: TGTGCCAGCAGACTGTCAGGGCCCTACAATGAGCAGTTCTTC. This gives the protein CASRLSGPYNEQFF.

The J gene is TRBJ2-7, the V gene TRBV3-1 (or the pseudogene TRBV3-2); 12 bases fit TRBD2. This CDR3 spans 16 amino acids. Losses at the gene ends were 4 bases for V and 6 bases for J; bases not matched to a gene: 10. CDR1 is LGHDT and CDR2 is YNNKEL in the germline V gene (reference sequence). CDR3: CASSRHTTSGGGEQYF. Here the CDR3 DNA reads TGTGCCAGCAGCCGCCACACGACTAGCGGGGGAGGCGAGCAGTACTTC.

The chain carries TRBV28 and TRBJ1-2; maybe TRBD1 (6 bases). Trimming removed 2 bases at V and 0 bases at J, with 13 bases between. Looked up from germline, CDR1 is MDHEN and CDR2 is SYDVKM. CDR3 size: 16 residues. CDR3 nucleotides: TGTGCCAGCAGTTTACCAGGGGTCCCATCTAACTATGGCTACACCTTC. It translates to CASSLPGVPSNYGYTF.

The chain couples TRBV30 to TRBJ1-4; 7 nucleotides align to TRBD1. The J segment lost 5 bases and the V segment lost 2 bases, leaving 8 bases of the junction unmatched. Germline V lookup: CDR1 GTSNPN, CDR2 SVGIG (reference sequence). The CDR3 extends over 15 amino acids. The CDR3 bases are TGTGCCTGGAGTTCAGGGGGATTGGGGAATGAAAAACTGTTTTTT. It translates to CAWSSGGLGNEKLFF.

The CDR3 DNA follows: TGTGCCAGCAGCCAAGATAGTTGGGAGCAGGGGGAGAGGTACGAGCAGTACGTC. Translated, it gives CASSQDSWEQGERYEQYV. The chain joins TRBV14 to TRBJ2-7, with 7 bases that match TRBD1. The CDR3 runs to 18 residues. J was trimmed by 4 bases and V by 0 bases; bases with no gene match: 15. From germline, CDR1 is SGHDN and CDR2 FVKESK.

This clone has just one count. This chain joins TRBV7-9 and TRBJ2-5, with D unclear. V shed 4 bases and J shed 2 bases, with 11 bases lying between them. The CDR3 consists of 14 residues. CDR1 SEHNR and CDR2 FQNEAQ come from the germline V gene (reference sequence). The CDR3 region has the DNA TGTGCCAGCAGCTCAGGCAGCAAACAAGAGACCCAGTACTTC. Translating gives CASSSGSKQETQYF.

V and J are TRBV3-1 (or the pseudogene TRBV3-2) and TRBJ1-4; TRBD1 aligns across 7 bases. This CDR3 is 14 amino acids long. Trimming took 5 bases from V and 7 from J; bases not matched to a gene: 7. Germline V gene lookup returns CDR1 LGHDT and CDR2 YNNKEL (reference sequence). The CDR3 nucleotides read TGTGCCAGCAGCTCCACTTCAGGGGGTGAAAAACTGTTTTTT. Encoded protein: CASSSTSGGEKLFF.

V and J are TRBV5-1 and TRBJ2-5; the match to TRBD2 covers 7 bases. The germline V gene encodes CDR1 SGHRS and CDR2 YFSETQ. The CDR3 has 14 amino acids. V lost 0 bases, J lost 4 bases, and 3 bases stayed unmatched. In nucleotides, the CDR3 is TGCGCCAGCAGCTTGGGTTCGGGGGGAGAGACCCAGTACTTC. Protein product: CASSLGSGGETQYF.

The gene calls are TRBV19 and TRBJ1-2; D may be TRBD1 (6 bases). CDR3 length equals 15 residues. Trimming left V 0 bases short and J 5 bases short, with 13 bases between. CDR1 LNHDA and CDR2 SQIVND come from the germline V gene (reference sequence). The CDR3 loop is CASSIDRGASYGYTF. DNA of the CDR3: TGTGCCAGTAGTATAGATCGGGGGGCCTCGTATGGCTACACCTTC.

This clone was picked up a small number of times. V gene TRBV21-1 combines with J gene TRBJ1-5; the tabulated D call, TRBD1, remains unverified against the DNA. TRBV21-1 has pseudogene status. This CDR3 has 14 amino acids. The CDR3: CASSKGTGGQPQHF. As DNA, the CDR3 is TGTGCCAGCAGCAAAGGGACAGGGGGTCAGCCCCAGCATTTT.

This clone has just one count. V gene TRBV5-4 combines with J gene TRBJ2-5; 9 bases match TRBD1. The CDR3 loop spans 15 amino acids. Germline CDR1 reads SGHNT; CDR2 reads YYREEE (reference sequence). V lost 4 bases to trimming and J lost 4 bases; unmatched junction nucleotides: 8. For the CDR3, the DNA is TGTGCCAGCAGCCACGGACAGGGGAGGTCAGAGACCCAGTACTTC. It codes for CASSHGQGRSETQYF.

This clone has a handful of counts. This chain connects TRBV15 to TRBJ2-5, with TRBD1 identical over 7 bases. Germline V gene sequence: CDR1 LNHNV, CDR2 YYDKDF (reference sequence). This CDR3 is built from 16 residues. The junction had 9 bases not matched to a gene; V was cut back by 4 bases and J by 1 base. CDR3 DNA: TGTGCCACCAGCAAAGTGACAGGGAATTCCCAAGAGACCCAGTACTTC. This sequence encodes CATSKVTGNSQETQYF. The full variable domain, completed using reference TRBV15 and TRBJ2-5, is DAMVIQNPRYQVTQFGKPVTLSCSQTLNHNVMYWYQQKSSQAPKLLFHYYDKDFNNEADTPDNFQSRRPNTSFCFLDIRSPGLGDTAMYLCATSKVTGNSQETQYFGPGTRLLVL.

This clone was seen a few times. The rearrangement links TRBV2 to TRBJ1-2, with 7 bases identical to TRBD1. The germline gives CDR1 SNHLY, CDR2 FYNNEI. The trim removed 5 bases at V and 7 bases at J, leaving 10 bases unmatched. The length of the CDR3 is 14 residues. CDR3 nucleotides: TGTGCCAGCAGTCCCAAGACAGGGACTGGTGGCTACACCTTC. Protein sequence: CASSPKTGTGGYTF.

The chain joins TRBV11-2 to TRBJ1-4; D may be TRBD1 (6 bases). Trimming removed 6 bases from V and 6 bases from J, with 11 bases in between. The CDR3 loop spans 13 amino acids. Germline CDR1 is SGHAT and CDR2 is FQNNGV. CDR3 amino acids: CASSRGGYEKLFF. The CDR3 DNA reads as TGTGCCAGCAGTAGGGGGGGTTATGAAAAACTGTTTTTT.

This clone has ten or more counts. The chain has TRBV19 and TRBJ1-2; tentatively, D is TRBD1 (5 bases). CDR3 length: 13 residues. Germline lookup yields CDR1 LNHDA and CDR2 SQIVND (reference sequence). Trimming took 3 bases from V and 8 from J, leaving 13 bases between them. For the CDR3, the DNA is TGTGCCAGTAGTATTGGTTTGGGACTGGGCTACACCTTC. This sequence encodes CASSIGLGLGYTF.

This clone was detected ten times or more. This chain connects TRBV5-5 to TRBJ1-2, with 7 nucleotides matching TRBD1. The germline CDR1 and CDR2 sequences are SGHKS and YYEKEE (reference sequence). The V gene end was trimmed by 5 bases and the J gene end by 6 bases; junction bases not matched to a gene: 13. The CDR3 sequence is 15 residues long. In nucleotides, the CDR3 is TGTGCCAGCAGGCATACCACAGGGGAACCCGATGGCTACACCTTC. Protein: CASRHTTGEPDGYTF.

This sequence joins TRBV20-1 and TRBJ2-5, with D uncertain. The CDR3 length is 11 residues. The V end was cut by 2 bases, the J end by 9 bases, with 10 bases between. The V gene's germline CDR1 is DFQATT and CDR2 SNEGSKA (reference sequence). The CDR3 region has the DNA TGCAGTGCTAGAATTGGGCGACCCCAGTACTTC. Translation: CSARIGRPQYF.

The gene calls are TRBV6-4 and TRBJ2-1, with D perhaps matching TRBD1 (5 bases). The CDR3 totals 13 residues. CDR1 is MRHNA and CDR2 is SNTAGT in the germline V gene. V shed 4 bases and J shed 5 bases, with 9 bases lying between them. The CDR3, as DNA: TGTGCCAGCAGTGTGGGGCGAAACAATGAGCAGTTCTTC. It specifies CASSVGRNNEQFF.

This clone has more than one count but fewer than ten. J is TRBJ1-1 and V is TRBV4-1; no clear D gene. V was shortened by 4 bases and J by 3 bases, with 12 bases between the two germline ends. From germline, CDR1 is MGHRA and CDR2 YSYEKL. This CDR3 contains 14 residues. This CDR3 is CASSPPGGDTEAFF. CDR3 nucleotides: TGCGCCAGCAGCCCTCCGGGCGGGGACACTGAAGCTTTCTTT.

The V call is TRBV4-2, the J call TRBJ2-1; tentative D call: TRBD2 (5 bases). CDR1 LGHNA and CDR2 YNFKEQ come from the germline V gene. V was clipped by 0 bases and J by 10 bases, with 13 bases between them. CDR3 length equals 14 residues. The CDR3 reads CASSQDLGALEQFF. The CDR3 DNA sequence: TGTGCCAGCAGCCAAGATTTGGGAGCCTTGGAGCAGTTCTTC.

The chain links TRBV3-1 (or the pseudogene TRBV3-2) to TRBJ2-3; no firm D call. The CDR3 covers 13 residues. The V end was cut by 2 bases, the J end by 8 bases, with 11 bases between. CDR1 is LGHDT, CDR2 YNNKEL, per germline (reference sequence). CDR3 amino acids: CASSQKSSGTQYF. For the CDR3, the DNA is TGTGCCAGCAGCCAAAAGTCTTCCGGTACGCAGTATTTT.

J is TRBJ2-5 and V is TRBV19; 8 positions match TRBD2. Germline CDR1 LNHDA, CDR2 SQIVND (reference sequence). The CDR3 has 15 residues. Losses at the gene ends were 10 bases for V and 5 bases for J; bases not matched to a gene: 15. The CDR3 sequence is CATSRGRGVGETQYF. In DNA form, the CDR3 reads TGTGCCACCTCCCGAGGGCGGGGGGTCGGGGAGACCCAGTACTTC.

The CDR3 DNA sequence: TGCGCCAGCAGCCAGGACCGGGACAGGGGAGAGACCCAGTACTTC. It specifies CASSQDRDRGETQYF. This chain joins TRBV4-1 and TRBJ2-5; 10 nucleotides line up with TRBD1. Germline loops: CDR1 MGHRA, CDR2 YSYEKL. After removal of 3 bases from V and 4 bases from J, the junction contained 5 bases not matched to a gene. The CDR3 length is 15 residues.

The genes are TRBV18 and TRBJ2-7; D ambiguous. CDR3 size: 12 residues. Trimming took off 3 bases at V and 0 bases at J, with 3 bases between the two ends. Germline V gene lookup returns CDR1 KGHSH and CDR2 LQKENI. Here the CDR3 DNA reads TGTGCCAGCTCACCGAGCTCCTACGAGCAGTACTTC. The encoded protein is CASSPSSYEQYF.

This clone was recorded once. The rearrangement uses TRBV5-1 and TRBJ1-6, with D tentatively TRBD1 (6 bases). The CDR3 spans 14 residues. Germline V gene data show CDR1 as SGHRS and CDR2 as YFSETQ. Trimming left V 2 bases short and J 10 bases short, with 13 bases between. CDR3 loop: CASSFRGSESPLHF. CDR3 coding DNA: TGCGCCAGCAGCTTCAGGGGTTCGGAATCACCCCTCCACTTT.

The V and J genes are TRBV5-6 and TRBJ2-5; 10 bases are a match to TRBD1. Looked up from germline, CDR1 is SGHDT and CDR2 is YYEEEE. V gave up 1 base and J gave up 3 bases; unmatched junction bases: 3. CDR3 length: 15 residues. CDR3 protein: CASSLPGTGEETQYF. CDR3 DNA sequence: TGTGCCAGCAGCTTGCCCGGGACAGGGGAAGAGACCCAGTACTTC.

The chain employs TRBV19 and TRBJ2-6, with 8 nucleotides matching TRBD1. CDR1 is LNHDA and CDR2 is SQIVND in the germline V gene (reference sequence). The length of the CDR3 is 17 residues. With V trimmed by 8 bases and J by 2 bases, 11 bases remained unmatched. The CDR3 DNA reads TGTGCCAGTGGACGAGGACAGGGACGTCCTGGGGCCAACGTCCTGACTTTC. This translates into CASGRGQGRPGANVLTF.